The 17 T cell receptor beta chains reported below all come from one sample, sequenced in a study of CD4 and CD8 cells across lung adenocarcinoma regions. Using its own MiXCR run on the PCR reads, TCRdb lists one record per CDR3 protein. The sample holds 5,500 to 7,500 distinct CDR3 sequences; around half are singletons and the top ten take 35% to 45%. The sequenced sample consisted of CD8+ T cells from the center of a lung tumor. All receptors come from a male donor with lung adenocarcinoma. The CD4 and CD8 labels of this study may be unreliable.

This clonotype was seen a handful of times. This rearrangement joins TRBV6-1 to TRBJ2-3; 7 bases align to TRBD2. CDR1 is MNHNS and CDR2 is SASEGT in the germline V gene. Trimming cost V 2 bases and J 2 bases; bases outside gene matches: 4. The CDR3 contains 15 residues. The CDR3 DNA reads TGTGCCAGCAGTGAAACTAGCGAGGCCACAGATACGCAGTATTTT. Protein: CASSETSEATDTQYF.

As to this clonotype: At one of its ends the junction is not consistent with the germline gene, which may arise from a read error. The V gene is TRBV6-1, the J gene TRBJ2-1, with unresolved D. Germline CDR1 and CDR2: MNHNS and SASEGT. The CDR3 length is 15 residues. CDR3 residues: CASSSSEPTYNEQLF. In DNA form, the CDR3 reads TGTGCCAGCAGCTCTAGTGAGCCTACCTACAATGAGCAGCTCTTC.

The chain links TRBV3-1 to TRBJ2-1, with a weak D call TRBD2 (5 bases). The CDR3 totals 12 residues. Germline V gene sequence: CDR1 LGHDT, CDR2 YNNKEL (reference sequence). V was trimmed by 4 bases and J by 8 bases, leaving 9 bases between them. The CDR3 nucleotides read TGTGCCAGCAGCCGGGAGAGGGATGAGCAGTTCTTC. It translates to CASSRERDEQFF.

DNA of the CDR3: TGTGCCAGGGGGTATGGGGGCCGCGGCACAGATACGCAGTATTTT. This codes for CARGYGGRGTDTQYF. This rearrangement joins TRBV6-1 to TRBJ2-3, with D perhaps matching TRBD1 (6 bases). The CDR3 is made up of 15 amino acids. Germline lookup yields CDR1 MNHNS and CDR2 SASEGT. The V end was cut by 9 bases, the J end by 1 base, with 17 bases between.

The V and J genes are TRBV6-1 and TRBJ2-5; no definite D call. TRBJ2-1 matches the DNA end more closely, so the J call is doubtful. Looked up from germline, CDR1 is MNHNS and CDR2 is SASEGT. The CDR3 has 11 amino acids. CDR3 loop: CASSPGNEQFF. In nucleotides, the CDR3 is TGTGCCAGCAGTCCCGGCAATGAGCAGTTCTTC.

In the case of this clonotype: At one end, the junction sequence differs from germline, possibly due to a read error. The chain uses TRBV6-8 and TRBJ2-3; TRBD2 might be the D (6 bases). From germline, CDR1 is MNHGY and CDR2 SAAAGT. The CDR3 is 17 residues long. CDR3 nucleotide sequence: TGTGCCAGCAGTGCGGGACTCGCGGGCCGGGACCCAGATACCCAGTACTTT. Amino acid sequence: CASSAGLAGRDPDTQYF.

The table lists this clonotype with many counts. This chain links TRBV5-4 with TRBJ2-3; D is unresolved. The germline V gene has CDR1 SGHNT and CDR2 YYREEE (reference sequence). The germline V and J ends were trimmed by 4 bases and 4 bases, with 16 bases remaining between them. This CDR3 region has 15 residues. The chain's CDR3 is CASSRDGYRADTQYF. As DNA, the CDR3 is TGTGCCAGCAGCCGAGATGGATACCGCGCAGATACGCAGTATTTT.

The DNA of the CDR3 is TGTGCCAGCAGGGCCGGGACTAGCGGGAGGAACTACAAAGAGACCCAGTTCTTC. Translating it yields CASRAGTSGRNYKETQFF. This sequence joins TRBV6-1 and TRBJ2-1, with 15 bases lining up with TRBD2. The CDR3 spans 18 residues. Trimming took 6 bases from V and 13 from J; bases not matched to a gene: 19. Germline assignment: CDR1 MNHNS and CDR2 SASEGT.

The chain joins TRBV6-1 to TRBJ2-1; D possibly corresponds to TRBD1 (6 bases). Between the trimmed V and J ends, which lost 4 bases and 3 bases, there was a span of 10 bases. The CDR3 spans 14 residues. The germline gives CDR1 MNHNS, CDR2 SASEGT. The CDR3 nucleotides read TGTGCCAGCAGTGCACGGGACAACTACAATGAGCAGTTCTTC. Protein: CASSARDNYNEQFF.

In regard to this clonotype: A junction boundary mismatches the germline segment, possibly from a read error. V gene TRBV6-1 combines with J gene TRBJ2-3; 8 bases are shared with TRBD2. Germline-derived CDR1 and CDR2 are MNHNS and SASEGT. This CDR3 has 17 amino acids. CDR3 bases: TGTGCCAGCAGGGGCGTGGGGGCGGGGGGAGGCAAAGATACGCAGTATTTC. The encoded protein is CASRGVGAGGGKDTQYF.

The chain links TRBV6-1 to TRBJ2-1; unclear D gene. TRBJ2-7 matches the DNA end more closely, so the J call is doubtful. The CDR3 has 15 amino acids. Germline CDR1 MNHNS, CDR2 SASEGT. The CDR3 nucleotides read TGTGCCAGCGGCCCCCAGGCTGTGAGTTCGGATACGCAGTACTTC. This codes for CASGPQAVSSDTQYF.

The chain is built from TRBV6-1 and TRBJ2-5; D is possibly TRBD2 (5 bases). The CDR3 has 12 amino acids. Germline assignment: CDR1 MNHNS and CDR2 SASEGT. The V end lost 7 bases, the J end lost 4 bases, and 10 bases lay between the germline ends. CDR3 amino acids: CASMGSAETQYF. For the CDR3, the DNA is TGTGCCAGCATGGGGAGCGCAGAGACCCAGTACTTC.

V is TRBV6-1 and J is TRBJ2-1; possible D gene TRBD2, 6 bases. The J call may not be correct, given that the DNA end is closer to TRBJ2-7. CDR3 length: 14 residues. Germline values: CDR1 MNHNS, CDR2 SASEGT. The CDR3 bases are TGTGCCAGCGGGGGGACTGGGAGATGGGATGAGCAGTACTTC. Amino acids: CASGGTGRWDEQYF.

By share of the sample, this clonotype is medium-sized (0.01 to 0.1%). The gene calls are TRBV6-5 and TRBJ2-3; 10 bases align to TRBD2. With 6 bases clipped from V and 3 bases from J, the junction kept 9 bases outside the gene matches. This CDR3 region has 16 residues. CDR1 is MNHEY and CDR2 is SVGAGI in the germline V gene. The CDR3 loop is CASRTKAGGPTDTQYF. CDR3 coding DNA: TGTGCCAGCAGAACCAAAGCGGGAGGGCCTACAGATACGCAGTATTTT.

The table lists this clonotype with a few counts. The gene calls are TRBV6-1 and TRBJ2-1, with D possibly matching TRBD1 (7 bases). The CDR3 loop spans 17 amino acids. Germline CDR1 is MNHNS and CDR2 is SASEGT. V was trimmed by 3 bases and J by 9 bases, leaving 24 bases between them. The CDR3 spells CASSEFVSGGLRTEQFF. DNA of the CDR3: TGTGCCAGCAGTGAGTTCGTGTCAGGGGGACTTAGGACTGAGCAGTTCTTC.

This sequence joins TRBV11-2 and TRBJ2-5, with a tentative D call TRBD1 (5 bases). The assigned J gene may be wrong: the sequence end matches TRBJ2-7 better. Germline loops: CDR1 SGHAT, CDR2 FQNNGV. CDR3 size: 15 residues. In DNA form, the CDR3 reads TGTGCCAGCAGCTTAGATCAGCTGGACACCTACGAGCAGTACTTC. Residues: CASSLDQLDTYEQYF.

The V call is TRBV5-1, the J call TRBJ1-1; the D is unclear. Germline V gene sequence: CDR1 SGHRS, CDR2 YFSETQ. This CDR3 comprises 14 residues. Between the trimmed V and J ends, which lost 3 bases and 4 bases, there was a span of 13 bases. The CDR3 here is CASSSSAGSTEAFF. In nucleotides, the CDR3 is TGCGCCAGCAGCTCCTCGGCCGGGAGCACTGAAGCTTTCTTT.